The clone carrying this T cell receptor (beta chain) appeared many times. The antigen is unknown. These data belong to a study of neurological immune-mediated disorders. Findings and limits, study-wide: No sharing of CDR3 amino acid sequences was observed among expanded clones across subjects, suggesting private repertoires in all groups.

V was shortened by 0 bases and J by 7 bases, with 19 bases between the two germline ends. This CDR3 comprises 17 residues. The germline V gene has CDR1 SGHRS and CDR2 YFSETQ. Stated time point: longitudinal time-point 2. Preparation of the unsorted libraries drew on 2 million PBMCs stored at -80 C. The authors made cDNA by 5'RACE with 10-nucleotide random UMIs. Whenever a sequencing run was performed, it yielded over 190 million TCR-beta sequences from 15-18 subjects. TCRdb passed the 5' RACE reads through MiXCR, listing each CDR3 protein once. This sample has some 60,000 distinct CDR3 sequences, with roughly 10% found just once.

The rearrangement joins TRBV5-1 to TRBJ1-4; D is unclear. Sample: PBMCs. The receptor was isolated from a man aged 30 to 45 in good health. CDR3 coding DNA: TGCGCCAGCAGCTTGGAAGCAGTTATCGGTGGGAGTGAAAAACTGTTTTTT. Encoded protein: CASSLEAVIGGSEKLFF.